This T cell receptor (beta chain) was obtained from a study of blood T cell repertoires in COVID-19. Germline CDR1 reads SGHDT; CDR2 reads YYEEEE. The CDR3 has 18 amino acids. Germline trimming cut 4 bases from V and 0 bases from J; bases unmatched to any gene: 12. Per the original data handling: Nucleated cell counts were estimated from reference gene primer amplification. The table came from immunoSEQ multiplex PCR; TCRdb's copy has only in-frame clones and leaves some out. V and J calls and clone size are given by that table; D and trimming were obtained from the DNA. The sample includes over 200,000 clones, 88% of them seen just once. Recruitment covered about 25 US areas and drew participants whose ages spanned roughly 18 to 90 years. Participant-given clinical history determined each cohort assignment.

The TCR was taken from a woman between 35 and 50 years old with acute COVID-19. J is TRBJ1-5 and V is TRBV5-6; 8 bases line up with TRBD1. The sample consisted of PBMCs or T cells enriched from blood (not recorded which). As DNA, the CDR3 is TGTGCCAGCAGCACCTTAAATGGACAGGGTTATAGCAATCAGCCCCAGCATTTT. This codes for CASSTLNGQGYSNQPQHF.